The 20 T cell receptor beta chains presented below share a single source sample, sequenced in a study of control samples from healthy donors and cancer patients. Using immunoSEQ multiplex PCR, the repertoire was profiled, and TCRdb retains in-frame clones only, with some absent. The table shows fewer than 200,000 clones, with 93% occurring only once. Material for sequencing was blood. The receptor source for this set is a woman in her sixties or seventies in good health.

The rearrangement links TRBV10-1 to TRBJ1-5, with 10 bases fitting TRBD1. The germline V gene encodes CDR1 WNHNN and CDR2 SYGVQD (reference sequence). J gave up 0 bases and V 7 bases, and 9 bases lay outside the gene matches. This CDR3 comprises 17 residues. Written as DNA, the CDR3 is TGCGCCAGCACCCTGACAGGGGGCCACTATAGCAATCAGCCCCAGCATTTT. It is translated as CASTLTGGHYSNQPQHF.

V is TRBV29-1 and J is TRBJ2-1, with 7 positions matching TRBD2. This CDR3 contains 13 residues. V lost 4 bases to trimming and J lost 2 bases; unmatched junction nucleotides: 2. Germline lookup yields CDR1 SQVTM and CDR2 ANQGSEA. The CDR3 nucleotides read TGCAGCGTTGGTGGGGGGGCCTACAATGAGCAGTTCTTC. This codes for CSVGGGAYNEQFF.

This chain uses TRBV4-3 with TRBJ2-7; 7 bases fit TRBD2. The CDR3 contains 16 residues. Germline values: CDR1 LGHNA, CDR2 YSLEER. The V gene end was trimmed by 0 bases and the J gene end by 3 bases; junction bases not matched to a gene: 8. The DNA of the CDR3 is TGCGCCAGCAGCCAAGATTGGAGTGCGGGAGTCTACGAGCAGTACTTC. Protein product: CASSQDWSAGVYEQYF.

The V call is TRBV11-2, the J call TRBJ2-2; unclear D gene. Germline CDR1 is SGHAT and CDR2 is FQNNGV. The CDR3 sequence is 14 residues long. The germline V and J ends were trimmed by 0 bases and 2 bases, with 4 bases remaining between them. The CDR3, as DNA: TGTGCCAGCAGCTTAGATCCCAACACCGGGGAGCTGTTTTTT. Its translation: CASSLDPNTGELFF.

The V gene is TRBV11-2, the J gene TRBJ2-4, with D maybe TRBD1 (6 bases). V was pared by 4 bases and J by 11 bases, with 15 bases between. The germline V gene encodes CDR1 SGHAT and CDR2 FQNNGV. There are 13 residues in the CDR3. The CDR3 loop reads CASSSQGWDLQYF. CDR3 DNA sequence: TGTGCCAGCAGCTCACAGGGTTGGGATCTTCAGTACTTC.

The V and J genes are TRBV9 and TRBJ1-4; the D gene is possibly TRBD1 (5 bases). V dropped 0 bases and J dropped 8 bases, with 17 bases sitting between them. Per the germline V gene, CDR1 is SGDLS and CDR2 is YYNGEE. The CDR3 loop spans 16 amino acids. The CDR3: CASSVAIGGLGEKLFF. CDR3 bases: TGTGCCAGCAGCGTAGCTATCGGGGGGTTAGGCGAAAAACTGTTTTTT.

The chain links TRBV21-1 to TRBJ2-5. TRBV21-1 represents a pseudogene. The CDR3 runs to 16 residues. The CDR3 sequence: CASSKDEHSVQETQYF. In DNA form, the CDR3 reads TGTGCCAGCAGCAAAGATGAGCACTCAGTCCAAGAGACCCAGTACTTC.

J is TRBJ2-7 and V is TRBV4-3, with TRBD2 as a possible D gene (6 bases). CDR3 length: 17 amino acids. Germline V gives CDR1 LGHNA, CDR2 YSLEER. Between the trimmed V and J ends, which lost 1 base and 2 bases, there was a span of 18 bases. The CDR3 loop reads CASSQAAFGGATYEQYF. In DNA form, the CDR3 reads TGCGCCAGCAGCCAAGCTGCTTTCGGGGGAGCTACCTACGAGCAGTACTTC.

This chain joins TRBV6-6 and TRBJ1-4; no clear D gene. Trimming took 4 bases from V and 7 from J, leaving 13 bases between them. This CDR3 region has 14 residues. CDR1 and CDR2 (germline): MNHNY, SVGAGI (reference sequence). The CDR3 sequence: CASSLTGPSEKLFF. CDR3 nucleotide sequence: TGTGCCAGCAGTTTGACTGGGCCTAGTGAAAAACTGTTTTTT.

The rearrangement uses TRBV10-1 and TRBJ1-1; D may be TRBD1 (5 bases). Per the germline V gene, CDR1 is WNHNN and CDR2 is SYGVQD (reference sequence). This CDR3 region has 23 residues. V lost 0 bases, J lost 4 bases, and 36 bases lay in between. This CDR3 reads CASSESKGTVTQRTQPRITEAFF. DNA for the CDR3: TGCGCCAGCAGTGAGTCGAAGGGGACGGTCACCCAGCGGACGCAGCCTCGGATCACTGAAGCTTTCTTT.

The table lists this clone with a count of one. The J gene is TRBJ2-7, the V gene TRBV7-6, with a tentative D call TRBD1 (6 bases). V was shortened by 1 base and J by 6 bases, with 16 bases between the two germline ends. Per germline, CDR1 SGHVS and CDR2 FNYEAQ. The CDR3 runs to 15 residues. CDR3 DNA sequence: TGTGCCAGCAGCTTAGTAGGTCAGGGGCTTAGCGAGCAGTACTTC. Translated, it gives CASSLVGQGLSEQYF. Combining the CDR3 with reference TRBV7-6 and TRBJ2-7 gives the whole variable domain GAGVSQSPRYKVTKRGQDVALRCDPISGHVSLYWYRQALGQGPEFLTYFNYEAQQDKSGLPNDRFSAERPEGSISTLTIQRTEQRDSAMYRCASSLVGQGLSEQYFGPGTRLTVT.

The chain is built from TRBV19 and TRBJ2-3, with D perhaps TRBD1 or TRBD2 (5 bases each). V shed 4 bases and J shed 0 bases, with 14 bases lying between them. CDR1 is LNHDA, CDR2 SQIVND, per germline (reference sequence). The CDR3 has 16 amino acids. As DNA, the CDR3 is TGTGCCAGTAGTAGTGAGCGGCAGGGTAGCACAGATACGCAGTATTTT. Protein: CASSSERQGSTDTQYF.

The chain employs TRBV9 and TRBJ1-6; 9 nucleotides match TRBD1. V lost 3 bases and J lost 16; bases outside the gene matches: 14. The CDR3 consists of 15 residues. CDR1 is SGDLS, CDR2 YYNGEE, per germline. In DNA form, the CDR3 reads TGTGCCAGCAGCGGAGGGGACAGGGCTATCAAGGAGCTCCACTTT. Amino acid sequence: CASSGGDRAIKELHF. Filled out from reference TRBV9 and TRBJ1-6, the complete variable domain reads DSGVTQTPKHLITATGQRVTLRCSPRSGDLSVYWYQQSLDQGLQFLIQYYNGEERAKGNILERFSAQQFPDLHSELNLSSLELGDSALYFCASSGGDRAIKELHFGNGTRLTVT.

V and J are TRBV19 and TRBJ2-3; no clear D. V shed 6 bases and J shed 0 bases, with 10 bases lying between them. CDR3 length: 14 residues. Germline lookup yields CDR1 LNHDA and CDR2 SQIVND (reference sequence). CDR3 protein: CASSLGSSTDTQYF. The CDR3 DNA follows: TGTGCCAGTAGCCTAGGGTCTAGCACAGATACGCAGTATTTT.

V gene TRBV10-3 combines with J gene TRBJ2-3; no reliable D call. Trimming left V 6 bases short and J 0 bases short, with 19 bases between. Germline V CDR1 and CDR2: ENHRY, SYGVKD. The length of the CDR3 is 17 residues. DNA of the CDR3: TGTGCCATCAGCCCCGTCGATGGCAGCCAAAGCACAGATACGCAGTATTTT. This encodes CAISPVDGSQSTDTQYF.

V usage is TRBV6-6 and J usage is TRBJ1-5, with D tentatively TRBD1 (6 bases). This CDR3 is built from 14 residues. Trimming left V 2 bases short and J 2 bases short, with 7 bases between. Looked up from germline, CDR1 is MNHNY and CDR2 is SVGAGI (reference sequence). In nucleotides, the CDR3 is TGTGCCAGCAGTTACCCAGGGGGCAATCAGCCCCAGCATTTT. Encoded protein: CASSYPGGNQPQHF.

The chain is built from TRBV7-9 and TRBJ1-1; TRBD1 agrees at 7 bases. Germline V gives CDR1 SEHNR, CDR2 FQNEAQ (reference sequence). J gave up 5 bases and V 2 bases, and 2 bases lay outside the gene matches. The CDR3 is 13 amino acids. CDR3 residues: CASSLRGRTEAFF. CDR3 coding DNA: TGTGCCAGCAGCTTAAGGGGGCGGACTGAAGCTTTCTTT.

V gene TRBV6-5 combines with J gene TRBJ1-1; TRBD1 matches 8 bases. Trimming at V came to 5 bases and at J to 4 bases, leaving 6 bases not matched to a gene. CDR3 length: 14 residues. Germline CDR1 MNHEY, CDR2 SVGAGI. The chain's CDR3 is CASSPRTGGTEAFF. CDR3 sequence (DNA): TGTGCCAGCAGTCCAAGAACAGGGGGCACTGAAGCTTTCTTT.

The chain couples TRBV2 to TRBJ1-1, with D tentatively TRBD1 (5 bases). Trimming cost V 6 bases and J 5 bases, with 19 bases left between them. Germline V gene lookup returns CDR1 SNHLY and CDR2 FYNNEI. CDR3 size: 15 residues. This CDR3 is CASSRYIDSRTEAFF. DNA of the CDR3: TGTGCCAGCAGCAGATATATCGACAGCAGAACTGAAGCTTTCTTT.

The chain links TRBV12-3 or TRBV12-4 to TRBJ2-1; D is ambiguous. Trimming stripped 3 bases from V and 6 bases from J, with 6 bases between. This CDR3 spans 12 amino acids. This CDR3 is CASSFPLNEQFF. DNA of the CDR3: TGTGCCAGCAGTTTCCCACTCAATGAGCAGTTCTTC.